The 15 T cell receptor beta chains given below trace back to one sample, sequenced in a study of blood T cell repertoires in COVID-19. Some clones are missing from TCRdb's copy, which holds only in-frame ones; the method was immunoSEQ multiplex PCR. The repertoire holds some 260,000 clones, with 70% to 90% as singletons. Sample: PBMCs or T cells enriched from blood (not recorded which). The receptors stem from a man between 40 and 49 years old who had recovered from COVID-19.

The chain uses TRBV27 and TRBJ1-1, with a weak D call TRBD1 (5 bases). The germline V and J ends were trimmed by 5 bases and 3 bases, with 13 bases remaining between them. The CDR3 sequence is 14 residues long. Per germline, CDR1 MNHEY and CDR2 SMNVEV (reference sequence). CDR3 sequence reads: CASSPPGGYTEAFF. In DNA form, the CDR3 reads TGTGCCAGCAGTCCCCCCGGGGGGTACACTGAAGCTTTCTTT.

V and J are TRBV9 and TRBJ1-6; D is ambiguous. V was clipped by 4 bases and J by 1 base, with 12 bases between them. The CDR3 covers 16 residues. The V gene's germline CDR1 is SGDLS and CDR2 YYNGEE. The CDR3 DNA reads TGTGCCAGCAGCCAAGGTCGGGGATCCTATAATTCACCCCTCCACTTT. Translation: CASSQGRGSYNSPLHF. Together with reference TRBV9 and TRBJ1-6, the CDR3 gives the full variable domain: DSGVTQTPKHLITATGQRVTLRCSPRSGDLSVYWYQQSLDQGLQFLIQYYNGEERAKGNILERFSAQQFPDLHSELNLSSLELGDSALYFCASSQGRGSYNSPLHFGNGTRLTVT.

About this clone itself: Germline and junction disagree at one end, which may indicate a read error. The rearrangement joins TRBV7-7 to TRBJ2-6; no clear D. The CDR3 contains 18 residues. Per germline, CDR1 SSHAT and CDR2 FNYEAQ (reference sequence). CDR3 protein: CASSLAPPGPSGANVLTF. DNA of the CDR3: TGTGCTAGCAGCTTGGCCCCTCCTGGTCCCTCTGGGGCCAACGTCCTGACTTTC.

This chain links TRBV7-8 with TRBJ2-7, with a tentative D call TRBD1 (6 bases). From germline, CDR1 is SGHVS and CDR2 FQNEAQ. The V and J ends lost 5 bases and 6 bases respectively, with 17 bases between them. CDR3 size: 14 residues. Written as DNA, the CDR3 is TGTGCCAGCAGCGTCCCAAAGGACAGATCCGAGCAGTACTTC. This encodes CASSVPKDRSEQYF.

The chain employs TRBV6-2 or TRBV6-3 and TRBJ1-5; 8 bases agree with TRBD1. V shed 7 bases and J 0 bases; nucleotides not matched to a gene: 8. CDR1 and CDR2 (germline): MNHEY, SVGEGT. This CDR3 has 16 residues. The CDR3 here is CASIPGQAYSNQPQHF. The CDR3 DNA reads TGTGCCAGCATCCCGGGACAGGCATATAGCAATCAGCCCCAGCATTTT.

The rearrangement uses TRBV6-5 and TRBJ1-1, with D uncertain. Germline CDR1 is MNHEY and CDR2 is SVGAGI. The CDR3 runs 13 residues. The V end was cut by 4 bases, the J end by 9 bases, with 15 bases between. In DNA, the CDR3 is TGTGCCAGCAGTTCAAGCTACTCTATCAAAGCTTTCTTT. Residues: CASSSSYSIKAFF.

A note on this clone: The same CDR3 arises from other DNA sequences in this sample as well. V usage is TRBV7-2 and J usage is TRBJ2-3; 14 bases are shared with TRBD2. The trim removed 4 bases at V and 4 bases at J, leaving 4 bases unmatched. CDR3 length: 16 amino acids. CDR1 SGHTA and CDR2 FQGNSA come from the germline V gene. The chain's CDR3 is CASSSRLAGGPDTQYF. The CDR3 DNA follows: TGTGCCAGCAGCTCGAGACTAGCGGGGGGGCCAGATACGCAGTATTTT.

This clone was recorded a few times. CDR3 bases: TGCGCCAGCAGCCCCACAGTTAGGAATGAGCAGTTCTTC. This codes for CASSPTVRNEQFF. The chain couples TRBV5-1 to TRBJ2-1; no firm D call. The length of the CDR3 is 13 residues. The germline CDR1 and CDR2 sequences are SGHRS and YFSETQ. V was clipped by 4 bases and J by 7 bases, with 12 bases between them.

This clone was picked up a small number of times. The chain uses TRBV28 and TRBJ1-6; D is perhaps TRBD1 (5 bases). Trimming shortened V by 6 bases and J by 7 bases, and 16 bases separated the two germline ends. The CDR3 spans 15 residues. Germline V gives CDR1 MDHEN, CDR2 SYDVKM. As DNA, the CDR3 is TGTGCCAGCAGCTCAAACCAGGGCCGGAATTCACCCCTCCACTTT. Translated: CASSSNQGRNSPLHF.

The chain employs TRBV10-1 and TRBJ1-1, with D maybe TRBD1 (6 bases). CDR1 and CDR2 from the germline V gene are WNHNN and SYGVQD (reference sequence). The length of the CDR3 is 18 residues. Trimming removed 7 bases at V and 1 base at J, with 25 bases between. The CDR3 spells CASTRTSGHLTWNTEAFF. CDR3 bases: TGCGCCAGCACCCGAACATCGGGACACCTAACTTGGAACACTGAAGCTTTCTTT.

The V gene is TRBV10-1, the J gene TRBJ2-6; D might be TRBD1 (6 bases). The CDR3 extends over 15 amino acids. Germline V CDR1 and CDR2: WNHNN, SYGVQD (reference sequence). V was trimmed by 7 bases and J by 0 bases, leaving 10 bases between them. The chain's CDR3 is CASTTGNSGANVLTF. The CDR3 nucleotides are TGCGCCAGCACGACAGGTAACTCTGGGGCCAACGTCCTGACTTTC.

The rearrangement links TRBV6-4 to TRBJ1-1; TRBD1 is a possible D gene (6 bases). The CDR3 extends over 14 amino acids. Germline CDR1 is MRHNA and CDR2 is SNTAGT. Trimming stripped 8 bases from V and 4 bases from J, with 17 bases between. The CDR3: CASRDIGASTEAFF. The CDR3 DNA follows: TGTGCCAGCCGGGACATCGGAGCAAGCACTGAAGCTTTCTTT.

About this clone: Just one base apart from a much larger clone, this may be a read error. The chain is built from TRBV7-2 and TRBJ1-2; TRBD1 matches 10 bases. V was clipped by 4 bases and J by 7 bases; unmatched bases: 6. Germline lookup yields CDR1 SGHTA and CDR2 FQGNSA. The length of the CDR3 is 14 residues. CDR3 amino acids: CASSSRDRGRGYTF. CDR3 nucleotides: TGTGCCAGCAGCTCCCGGGACAGGGGACGTGGCTACACCTTC.

The rearrangement uses TRBV29-1 and TRBJ2-7; TRBD1 matches at 7 bases. The CDR3 is 12 amino acids. After removal of 2 bases from V and 5 bases from J, the junction contained 3 bases not matched to a gene. CDR1 and CDR2 from the germline V gene are SQVTM and ANQGSEA. CDR3 DNA: TGCAGCGTTGAAAAGGGGGCGAACGAGCAGTACTTC. Translated, it gives CSVEKGANEQYF.

This clone occurred once. CDR3 protein: CASSPVGSSGNTIYF. In nucleotides, the CDR3 is TGTGCCAGCAGTCCGGTGGGCAGCTCTGGAAACACCATATATTTT. J is TRBJ1-3 and V is TRBV28; D not certain. This CDR3 spans 15 amino acids. In germline, CDR1 is MDHEN, CDR2 SYDVKM. Trimming left V 5 bases short and J 0 bases short, with 11 bases between. Using reference TRBV28 and TRBJ1-3 for the parts outside the CDR3, the full variable domain is DVKVTQSSRYLVKRTGEKVFLECVQDMDHENMFWYRQDPGLGLRLIYFSYDVKMKEKGDIPEGYSVSREKKERFSLILESASTNQTSMYLCASSPVGSSGNTIYFGEGSWLTVV.